The 5 T cell receptor beta chains presented below share a single source sample, sequenced in a study of blood T cell repertoires in COVID-19. Method: immunoSEQ multiplex PCR; TCRdb's copy keeps in-frame clones and lacks some. The data show roughly 200,000 clones, about 91% seen once. Sequenced sample: PBMCs or T cells enriched from blood (not recorded which). The receptor set was obtained from a woman aged 40 to 50 with acute COVID-19.

The chain recombines TRBV24-1 with TRBJ1-2; D may be TRBD1 (5 bases). Per germline, CDR1 KGHDR and CDR2 SFDVKD. The CDR3 runs 14 residues. V lost 4 bases, J lost 2 bases, and 10 bases lay in between. This CDR3 reads CATSDPTVNYGYTF. The CDR3 DNA reads as TGTGCCACCAGTGACCCGACAGTAAACTATGGCTACACCTTC.

The sample holds a few counts of this clone. The chain carries TRBV19 and TRBJ1-2; maybe TRBD1 (5 bases). In germline, CDR1 is LNHDA, CDR2 SQIVND (reference sequence). The CDR3 totals 14 residues. Trimming removed 7 bases at V and 4 bases at J, with 16 bases between. CDR3: CASTSRGRGYGYTF. In DNA form, the CDR3 reads TGTGCCAGTACTTCGCGGGGCCGGGGCTATGGCTACACCTTC.

The rearrangement uses TRBV9 and TRBJ2-1; 7 bases are shared with TRBD1. Trimming cost V 0 bases and J 9 bases; bases outside gene matches: 9. Germline CDR1 reads SGDLS; CDR2 reads YYNGEE. This CDR3 is built from 15 residues. For the CDR3, the DNA is TGTGCCAGCAGCGTAGTCAGCCAGGGGGATGGTGAGCAGTTCTTC. Its protein is CASSVVSQGDGEQFF. Using reference TRBV9 and TRBJ2-1 for the parts outside the CDR3, the full variable domain is DSGVTQTPKHLITATGQRVTLRCSPRSGDLSVYWYQQSLDQGLQFLIQYYNGEERAKGNILERFSAQQFPDLHSELNLSSLELGDSALYFCASSVVSQGDGEQFFGPGTRLTVL.

The V gene is TRBV18, the J gene TRBJ2-4; D remains ambiguous. Trimming stripped 3 bases from V and 8 bases from J, with 11 bases between. The CDR3 length is 13 residues. From germline, CDR1 is KGHSH and CDR2 LQKENI. The CDR3 DNA is TGTGCCAGCTCACCCAACGCGGATCACATTCAGTACTTC. This codes for CASSPNADHIQYF.

This sequence joins TRBV7-2 and TRBJ2-3; 10 bases match TRBD2. The CDR3 has 16 amino acids. Germline V gene data show CDR1 as SGHTA and CDR2 as FQGNSA. With 2 bases clipped from V and 3 bases from J, the junction kept 5 bases outside the gene matches. CDR3 sequence reads: CASSLSLAGETDTQYF. Written as DNA, the CDR3 is TGTGCCAGCAGCTTAAGTCTAGCGGGAGAGACAGATACGCAGTATTTT.